This T cell receptor beta chain comes out of a study of blood T cell repertoires in COVID-19. Study-wide context: COVID-19 samples from acute and convalescent phases originated in the United States, Italy and Spain. The cDNA or gDNA used as material had been derived from T cells, B-cell-depleted T cells, or PBMCs.

V was cut by 2 bases and J by 3 bases, with 10 bases left in between. The CDR3 is 15 residues long. Germline CDR1 reads SNHLY; CDR2 reads FYNNEI. Methods used by the authors: The assay estimated nucleated cells by amplifying reference gene primers. Assay: immunoSEQ multiplex PCR; the TCRdb copy retains only in-frame clones and omits some. V, J and clone size are taken as reported in that table, and D and trimming were inferred from the DNA itself. The sample carries 100,000 to 150,000 clones, approximately 81% recorded once. This clonotype was sampled from a man aged 40-55 years with active or convalescent COVID-19. Sequenced material: peripheral blood. The chain uses TRBV2 and TRBJ2-2, with D perhaps TRBD1 (5 bases). CDR3 nucleotide sequence: TGTGCCAGCAGTGAATGGGTAGGGGACACCGGGGAGCTGTTTTTT. This sequence encodes CASSEWVGDTGELFF.